Shown below are 27 T cell receptor delta chains from a single sample sequenced in a study of delta chain sequences of gamma delta T cells. TCRdb called clones anew from the 5' RACE reads with CATT. The table has about 740 delta-chain clones, 7.5% to 10% seen once. Sequences were obtained from either unsorted cells or a sorted T cell fraction (not recorded which). These receptors were obtained from a human donor in good health.

This clone has a handful of counts. V is TRDV1 and J is TRDJ1, with a tentative D call TRDD3 (6 bases). The CDR3 is 22 amino acids. With 3 bases removed from V and 0 bases from J, the gap between germline ends came to 32 bases. Germline V CDR1 and CDR2: TSWWSYY, QGS. CDR3 region: CALGELLPTYQLGSLYTDKLIF. The CDR3 DNA follows: TGTGCTCTTGGGGAGCTACTCCCCACCTACCAGCTGGGGTCGTTGTACACCGATAAACTCATCTTT.

The J gene was reported as TRDJ1; the V gene went uncalled; TRDD3, the table's D call, was not compared with the DNA. This CDR3 comprises 32 residues. CDR3 DNA: TGCAGTGGTATCAACGCAGAGTCGTATGTGCTCGTGTCTTGGGGGTCATTGTGCCTTCCTACGGAAGGGGGGACTTACACCGATAAACTCATCTTT. Its protein is CSGINAESYVLVSWGSLCLPTEGGTYTDKLIF.

This clone was seen a handful of times. The protein that TCRdb holds for this DNA derives from a much larger clone and differs from the translated DNA at residue 5, which likely indicates a read error; the protein shown here is translated from the DNA. Other nucleotide sequences from this sample produce the same CDR3. The genes are TRDV1 and TRDJ2; 11 positions agree with TRDD3. Trimming at V came to 3 bases and at J to 0 bases, leaving 21 bases not matched to a gene. The CDR3 totals 23 residues. Germline V gene lookup returns CDR1 TSWWSYY and CDR2 QGS. The CDR3 bases are TGTGCTCTTGGGGACCTACCCTTCCTACGTCCCTGGGGGATACTCCCTTTGACAGCACAACTCTTCTTT. Encoded protein: CALGDLPFLRPWGILPLTAQLFF.

No V gene was called, and the J gene is TRDJ1; the DNA was not compared with TRDD3, the D call given in the table. CDR3 length equals 23 residues. CDR3 coding DNA: TGTTCTGCGGTAGCCTCTTGGGGGCTACTTCTCGGGGACCACGGGGCTTACACCGATAAACTCATCTTT. It codes for CSAVASWGLLLGDHGAYTDKLIF.

This clone was recorded a few times. TCRdb assigns this DNA the protein of a much larger clone, which departs from its translation at residue 5; this likely reflects a read error, and the protein shown comes from translating the DNA. The chain couples TRDV1 to TRDJ1; 12 nucleotides align to TRDD3. CDR3 size: 21 residues. CDR1 TSWWSYY and CDR2 QGS come from the germline V gene. The junction had 20 bases not matched to a gene; V was cut back by 4 bases and J by 2 bases. CDR3 protein: CALGGCSFPLYWGILTDKLIF. The CDR3 DNA is TGTGCTCTTGGGGGATGTTCCTTCCCGTTGTACTGGGGGATACTAACCGATAAACTCATCTTT.

With regard to this clone: TCRdb's protein for this DNA is that of a much larger clone and differs from the translation at residue 4, likely a read error; the protein shown is the DNA translation. The V gene is TRDV1, the J gene TRDJ2; 13 bases are a match to TRDD3. This CDR3 contains 22 residues. Germline assignment: CDR1 TSWWSYY and CDR2 QGS. CDR3 nucleotides: TGTGCTCTTAGGGAATCTTTGGAAACTGGGGGATACGCTCGGATTTTGACAGCACAACTCTTCTTT. Its protein is CALRESLETGGYARILTAQLFF.

A word on this clone: The TCRdb protein, from a much larger clone, departs from this DNA's translation at residue 6, likely by read error; the protein shown derives from the DNA. The V call is TRDV1, the J call TRDJ2; 11 bases align to TRDD3. The ends lost 1 base at V and 0 bases at J; junction bases unmatched: 19. The germline V gene has CDR1 TSWWSYY and CDR2 QGS. CDR3 length: 23 amino acids. The CDR3 protein is CALGEPPFLRPWGILPLTAQLFF. DNA for the CDR3: TGTGCTCTTGGGGAACCACCCTTCCTACGTCCCTGGGGGATACTCCCTTTGACAGCACAACTCTTCTTT.

This clone was seen more than once but under ten times. The protein TCRdb gives is from a much larger clone and does not agree with this DNA's translation at residue 5, likely a read error; the protein shown here comes from the DNA. The chain couples TRDV1 to TRDJ1, with 8 bases fitting TRDD3. Germline CDR1 is TSWWSYY and CDR2 is QGS. The CDR3 covers 20 residues. The J segment lost 0 bases and the V segment lost 5 bases, leaving 20 bases of the junction unmatched. The CDR3 region is CALGYFGKNWGVTYTDKLIF. The CDR3, as DNA: TGTGCTCTTGGGTACTTCGGAAAGAACTGGGGGGTGACCTACACCGATAAACTCATCTTT.

This clone showed up just a few times. TCRdb lists the protein of a much larger clone for this DNA, which differs at residue 5, so this is likely a read error; the protein given here is translated from the DNA itself. The same CDR3 can be traced to other DNA sequences in this sample. CDR3: CALGSLRSRITGDEELIF. The CDR3 region has the DNA TGTGCTCTTGGGTCTCTACGTTCCAGAATTACTGGGGATGAGGAACTCATCTTT. The chain is built from TRDV1 and TRDJ1, with TRDD3 matching 7 bases. The germline CDR1 and CDR2 sequences are TSWWSYY and QGS. This CDR3 contains 18 residues. Trimming cost V 5 bases and J 9 bases; bases outside gene matches: 24.

In its sample, this clone was seen a few times. The TCRdb record carries a much larger clone's protein, which differs from this DNA's translation at residue 7; a read error is the likely cause, and the protein listed here is the DNA translation. The V gene is TRDV1, the J gene TRDJ2, with 13 bases matching TRDD3. V dropped 2 bases and J dropped 1; count of bases not matched to a gene: 16. This CDR3 is built from 22 residues. CDR1 and CDR2 (germline): TSWWSYY, QGS. For the CDR3, the DNA is TGTGCTCTTGGGGAATCTTTTGAAACTGGGGGATACGCTCGGATTTTGACAGCACAACTCTTCTTT. Its protein product is CALGESFETGGYARILTAQLFF.

Details on this clone: The TCRdb record carries a much larger clone's protein, which differs from this DNA's translation at residue 5; a read error is the likely cause, and the protein listed here is the DNA translation. This CDR3 reads CSGVNSWGIVPSVGLTGGPLIF. For the CDR3, the DNA is TGCTCTGGAGTCAATTCTTGGGGGATTGTGCCTTCCGTCGGCTTAACTGGGGGACCCCTGATCTTT. The J gene was identified as TRDJ4, and no V gene was called; the D call TRDD3 from the table was never checked on the DNA. This CDR3 is built from 22 residues.

Remarks on this clone: Translating this DNA gives a protein that differs at residue 14 from the TCRdb one, which belongs to a much larger clone; a read error is likely, and the protein shown is this translation. The V gene is TRDV1, the J gene TRDJ1, with 8 bases aligning to TRDD3. Germline values: CDR1 TSWWSYY, CDR2 QGS. After removal of 5 bases from V and 1 base from J, the junction contained 21 bases not matched to a gene. CDR3 length: 20 amino acids. The chain's CDR3 is CALGNFGKNWGVTCTDKLIF. The CDR3 region has the DNA TGTGCTCTTGGGAACTTCGGAAAGAACTGGGGGGTGACCTGCACCGATAAACTCATCTTT.

This clone was seen only a few times. The identical CDR3 is also encoded by other nucleotide sequences in the sample. The chain combines TRDV1 with TRDJ1; 10 bases fit TRDD3. The germline V gene has CDR1 TSWWSYY and CDR2 QGS. This CDR3 contains 27 residues. V trimming: 2 bases; J trimming: 2 bases; junction bases outside the gene matches: 38. CDR3 in DNA: TGTGCTCTTGGGGAAGGGCGAAACATTTCTTCCTACGATTACTGGGGGATCGGTCCGAGGAGGACCGATAAACTCATCTTT. It specifies CALGEGRNISSYDYWGIGPRRTDKLIF.

A note on this clone: TCRdb has a much larger clone's protein, which differs at residue 7 from the translation of this DNA, likely because of a read error; what is shown is the protein translated from the DNA. The chain recombines TRDV1 with TRDJ2; TRDD3 agrees at 11 bases. The trim removed 0 bases at V and 0 bases at J, leaving 18 bases unmatched. The germline V gene has CDR1 TSWWSYY and CDR2 QGS. CDR3 size: 23 residues. The CDR3 DNA sequence: TGTGCTCTTGGGGAACTATCCTTCCTACGTCCCTGGGGGATACTCCCTTTGACAGCACAACTCTTCTTT. The encoded protein is CALGELSFLRPWGILPLTAQLFF.

This clone was seen a few times. A single base is all that separates this from a far larger clone, so a read error is likely. Other DNA sequences within the sample encode an identical CDR3. The V gene is TRDV2, the J gene TRDJ1, with D possibly matching TRDD3 (5 bases). CDR1 and CDR2 (germline): GEAIGNYY, EKD. The CDR3 totals 15 residues. The CDR3 loop is CACYPLGTYTDKLIF. Here the CDR3 DNA reads TGTGCCTGTTATCCCTTGGGGACGTACACCGATAAGCTCATCTTT.

By proportion, this clone is medium-sized. This chain connects TRDV1 to TRDJ1; 8 nucleotides agree with TRDD3. Germline lookup yields CDR1 TSWWSYY and CDR2 QGS. V shed 1 base, J shed 4 bases, and the junction held 23 bases outside the gene matches. This CDR3 region has 21 residues. CDR3 region: CALGERARSFLYWGSVDKLIF. CDR3 DNA sequence: TGTGCTCTTGGGGAACGAGCCCGTTCCTTTTTGTACTGGGGGTCCGTCGATAAACTCATCTTT.

The table lists this clone with a few counts. Translating this DNA gives a protein that differs at residue 5 from the TCRdb one, which belongs to a much larger clone; a read error is likely, and the protein shown is this translation. This chain joins TRDV1 and TRDJ1, with 9 bases that match TRDD2. The CDR3 has 21 residues. V was clipped by 5 bases and J by 4 bases; unmatched bases: 26. The germline V gene encodes CDR1 TSWWSYY and CDR2 QGS. The CDR3 reads CALGQQLLPSYWGFRGDKLIF. In DNA form, the CDR3 reads TGTGCTCTTGGGCAACAACTGTTACCTTCCTACTGGGGTTTTAGGGGCGATAAACTCATCTTT.

As for this clone: The protein recorded in TCRdb matches a much larger clone and deviates from this DNA's translation at residue 3, suggesting a read error; the protein here is obtained by translating the DNA. No V gene call was produced; the J gene was TRDJ1; TRDD3 reflects the table's D call only, with no check against the DNA. The CDR3 loop spans 21 amino acids. This CDR3 is CAIGECSFPLYWGILTDKLIF. As DNA, the CDR3 is TGTGCTATTGGGGAATGTTCCTTCCCGTTGTACTGGGGGATACTAACCGATAAACTCATCTTT.

In this sample, this clone turned up a few times. The J gene is TRDJ4; the V gene was not called; the DNA was not compared with TRDD3, the D call given in the table. The CDR3 has 22 amino acids. The CDR3 loop reads CARFASWGIVPSVGLTGGPLIF. CDR3 DNA sequence: TGTGCTCGTTTCGCATCTTGGGGGATTGTGCCTTCCGTCGGCTTAACTGGGGGACCCCTGATCTTT.

By share of the sample, this clone is hyperexpanded. Other DNA variants within this sample encode the same CDR3. The V gene is TRDV1, the J gene TRDJ1; 8 bases are shared with TRDD3. This CDR3 has 20 amino acids. J was trimmed by 0 bases and V by 5 bases; bases with no gene match: 20. Germline CDR1 TSWWSYY, CDR2 QGS. The CDR3 spells CALGNFGKNWGVTYTDKLIF. The DNA for the CDR3 is TGTGCTCTTGGGAACTTCGGAAAGAACTGGGGGGTGACCTACACCGATAAACTCATCTTT.

This clone ranks as medium-sized. A far bigger clonotype differs at one base, so this is likely a read error. This CDR3 is also generated by other DNA sequences in the sample. The gene calls are TRDV1 and TRDJ2; 11 nucleotides agree with TRDD3. Trimming cost V 0 bases and J 0 bases; bases outside gene matches: 18. Germline assignment: CDR1 TSWWSYY and CDR2 QGS. This CDR3 has 23 amino acids. CDR3 sequence: CALGELPFLRPWGILPLTAQLFF. The CDR3 DNA is TGTGCTCTTGGGGAACTACCCTTCCTACGTCCCTGGGGGATACTTCCTTTGACAGCACAACTCTTCTTT.

This clone was seen a handful of times. A far larger clone is just one base off, so this is likely a read error. The sample holds other DNA sequences that translate to the same CDR3. The V and J genes are TRDV1 and TRDJ2; 11 bases match TRDD3. The V gene end was trimmed by 0 bases and the J gene end by 0 bases; junction bases not matched to a gene: 18. Germline CDR1 and CDR2: TSWWSYY and QGS. The CDR3 has 23 residues. The CDR3 sequence: CALGELPFLRPWGILPLTAQLFF. Here the CDR3 DNA reads TGTGCTCTTGGGGAACTACCTTTCCTACGTCCCTGGGGGATACTCCCTTTGACAGCACAACTCTTCTTT.

This clone is deemed large. The chain carries TRDV2 and TRDJ3; D is possibly TRDD3 (5 bases). Trimming shortened V by 0 bases and J by 1 base, and 15 bases separated the two germline ends. Germline CDR1 is GEAIGNYY and CDR2 is EKD. The CDR3 loop spans 19 amino acids. CDR3 nucleotide sequence: TGTGCCTGTGACACCAGTGAGTGGGGCAATTCCTGGGACACCCGACAGATGTTTTTC. Translation gives CACDTSEWGNSWDTRQMFF.

This clone was detected a few times. The protein TCRdb lists belongs to a much larger clone and differs from this DNA's translation at residue 14, which points to a read error; the protein shown is made from the DNA. This chain uses TRDV2 with TRDJ1; possible D gene TRDD3, 5 bases. Germline V gene lookup returns CDR1 GEAIGNYY and CDR2 EKD. The CDR3 runs to 15 residues. CDR3: CACYPLGTYTDKLTF. The CDR3 bases are TGTGCCTGTTATCCCTTGGGGACGTACACCGATAAACTCACCTTT.

This clone is categorized as medium-sized. A far larger clone is just one base off, so this is likely a read error. Within the sample, other DNA sequences also encode this same CDR3. This rearrangement joins TRDV1 to TRDJ1; 8 bases are a match to TRDD3. The CDR3 totals 20 residues. Germline V gene data show CDR1 as TSWWSYY and CDR2 as QGS. The CDR3 loop is CALGNFGKNWGVTYTDKLIF. Here the CDR3 DNA reads TGCGCTCTTGGGAACTTCGGAAAGAACTGGGGGGTGACCTACACCGATAAACTCATCTTT.

This clone was observed a few times. A far larger clone is one base from this, pointing to a likely read error. This CDR3 is also generated by other DNA sequences in the sample. The V call is TRDV1, the J call TRDJ1, with 7 bases aligning to TRDD3. The CDR3 contains 18 residues. Germline trimming cut 5 bases from V and 9 bases from J; bases unmatched to any gene: 24. Germline V gives CDR1 TSWWSYY, CDR2 QGS. CDR3: CALGFLRSRITGDEELIF. In nucleotides, the CDR3 is TGTGCTCTTGGGTTTTTACGTTCCAGAATTACTGGGGATGAGGAACTCATCTTT.

This clone was detected only a few times. The J gene was identified as TRDJ1, and no V gene was called; the table's D call, TRDD3, has no DNA check behind it. The CDR3 extends over 30 amino acids. The CDR3 sequence is CSGINAEFRLLASWGPSGPLEGTYTDKLIF. Written as DNA, the CDR3 is TGCAGTGGTATCAACGCAGAGTTCCGTTTGCTGGCATCTTGGGGGCCTTCTGGCCCCCTCGAGGGGACCTACACCGATAAACTCATCTTT.